Listed below are T cell receptor beta chains from one sample, sequenced in a study of metastatic and nonmetastatic thyroid tumors. With MiXCR, TCRdb reprocessed the PCR reads. The sample consists of 22,000 or so clones, under 25% of them appearing once. The specimen sequenced was blood. Receptors were obtained from a male donor with papillary thyroid cancer or a benign thyroid nodule (not recorded which). Some clones in this sample may be carry-over from other donors' samples. CDR3s leave out the opening cysteine and the closing phenylalanine or tryptophan. The order of the fields is clone size, V gene, J gene, CDR3 protein. Size values are once, few and many counts, or a class for expanded clones, and some rows have none.

size: many; V: TRBV27; J: TRBJ2-1; CDR3: ASKGGSGILNNEQF
size: .; V: TRBV4-3; J: TRBJ1-2; CDR3: ASSRVTGGDYGYT
size: .; V: TRBV20-1; J: TRBJ1-2; CDR3: SARDAANYGYT
size: many; V: TRBV11-1; J: TRBJ2-7; CDR3: ASSLSRGRLSYEQY
size: few; V: TRBV6-2/TRBV6-3; J: TRBJ2-6; CDR3: ASRPPRQGFFGANVLT
size: few; V: TRBV2; J: TRBJ2-7; CDR3: ASKGLAGDHEQY
size: few; V: TRBV30; J: TRBJ2-7; CDR3: AWSRDYSYEQY
size: many; V: TRBV5-1; J: TRBJ1-1; CDR3: ASSWEGHQNTEAF
size: few; V: TRBV6-1; J: TRBJ2-2; CDR3: ASSVLRGSISNTGELF
size: few; V: TRBV7-9; J: TRBJ2-7; CDR3: ASSPYLNEQY
size: .; V: TRBV6-2/TRBV6-3; J: TRBJ1-2; CDR3: ASSYGAASNYGYT
size: .; V: TRBV18; J: TRBJ1-1; CDR3: ASSLAGRDTEAF
size: many; V: TRBV28; J: TRBJ1-1; CDR3: ASSLGGASFTEAF
size: few; V: TRBV10-1; J: TRBJ2-2; CDR3: ASGEWELPNTGELF
size: many; V: TRBV28; J: TRBJ2-1; CDR3: ASFSGRAGGYNEQF
size: many; V: TRBV6-1; J: TRBJ1-1; CDR3: ASSPMGGRTEAF
size: .; V: TRBV11-2; J: TRBJ2-6; CDR3: ASSLGRQGSGANVLT
size: .; V: TRBV20-1; J: TRBJ2-3; CDR3: SATGRQKTMNTDTQY
size: many; V: TRBV7-9; J: TRBJ2-1; CDR3: ASSLAGAHNEQF
size: .; V: TRBV11-2; J: TRBJ1-1; CDR3: ASSSTGGSTEAF
size: .; V: TRBV7-9; J: TRBJ2-5; CDR3: ASSRTGVMETQY
size: many; V: TRBV11-2; J: TRBJ1-2; CDR3: ASSLDALAGYT
size: few; V: TRBV4-2; J: TRBJ1-5; CDR3: ASSQEGFSNQPQH
size: many; V: TRBV9; J: TRBJ2-7; CDR3: ASSATGTSGYEQY
size: .; V: TRBV9; J: TRBJ1-2; CDR3: ASSVVEVANYGYT
size: .; V: TRBV6-6; J: TRBJ1-2; CDR3: ASSYSSGTVLYGYT
size: many; V: TRBV27; J: TRBJ1-2; CDR3: ASSRTENYGYT
size: many; V: TRBV9; J: TRBJ2-7; CDR3: ASRGREQY
size: .; V: TRBV7-3; J: TRBJ2-1; CDR3: ASSLRHAGAYNEQF
size: many; V: TRBV5-1; J: TRBJ2-1; CDR3: ASSLARTSGYNEQF
size: many; V: TRBV20-1; J: TRBJ2-3; CDR3: SVASGQSRDTQY
size: .; V: TRBV5-4; J: TRBJ2-1; CDR3: ASSLVRGGLYNEQF
size: once; V: TRBV11-2; J: TRBJ2-3; CDR3: ASSNRQLRSTDTQY
size: many; V: TRBV27; J: TRBJ2-5; CDR3: ASRVGNEETQY
size: many; V: TRBV20-1; J: TRBJ2-1; CDR3: SANSPGQGNNEQF
size: many; V: TRBV10-1; J: TRBJ2-2; CDR3: ASRYSANTGELF
size: many; V: TRBV18; J: TRBJ1-2; CDR3: ASSPRTGKHGYT
size: .; V: TRBV12-3/TRBV12-4; J: TRBJ1-3; CDR3: ASSFRSSGNTIY
size: many; V: TRBV6-1; J: TRBJ2-2; CDR3: ASIWYGRDTGELF
size: few; V: TRBV28; J: TRBJ1-5; CDR3: ASSRQGGSNQPQH
size: few; V: TRBV20-1; J: TRBJ2-6; CDR3: SARRDGGLSGANVLT